This T cell receptor (beta chain) was sequenced in a study of blood T cell repertoires in COVID-19. With 0 bases removed from V and 2 bases from J, the gap between germline ends came to 14 bases. The CDR3 loop spans 16 amino acids. Germline V gene sequence: CDR1 KGHSH, CDR2 LQKENI. The protocol was immunoSEQ multiplex PCR, while the TCRdb copy is restricted to in-frame clones and leaves out a portion. Of about 290,000 clones in the sample, 89% were seen once. Sequenced input: PBMCs or T cells enriched from blood (not recorded which). This sequence was found in a woman aged 40 to 50 who had recovered from COVID-19. The chain combines TRBV18 with TRBJ2-7; a possible D gene is TRBD1 (5 bases). DNA for the CDR3: TGTGCCAGCTCACCACCGTCTGCCAGACAGCCCTACGAGCAGTACTTC. It specifies CASSPPSARQPYEQYF.